This is a list of T cell receptor beta chains from one sample in a study of long-term antiretroviral therapy in people with HIV. Only in-frame clones appear in the TCRdb table, and some are missing; sequencing was by immunoSEQ multiplex PCR. This table holds roughly 18,000 clones, over 60% found once. The material sequenced was unsorted PBMCs, taken 2.9 years after starting antiretroviral therapy. Receptor source: a young woman with HIV. CDR3s include the opening cysteine and the closing phenylalanine or tryptophan. D genes are given only for firm matches. Rows give clone size only sometimes, using once, few, many, or a class for an expanded clone.

cdr3_length	v_call	j_call	d_call	clone_size	cdr3_aa	cdr3_nt
13	TRBV7-9	TRBJ1-2	NA	NA	CASSLGPGYGYTF	TGTGCCAGCAGCTTAGGTCCAGGGTATGGCTACACCTTC
17	TRBV7-9	TRBJ2-3	NA	NA	CASSSTSRVSLPDTQYF	TGTGCCAGCAGCTCAACATCCCGGGTCAGCCTCCCCGATACGCAGTATTTT
13	TRBV30	TRBJ2-5	NA	NA	CAWGDGIGGTQYF	TGTGCCTGGGGGGACGGTATCGGTGGGACCCAGTACTTC
13	TRBV6-1	TRBJ2-5	NA	NA	CASRGGFRETQYF	TGTGCCAGCAGGGGGGGATTCAGGGAGACCCAGTACTTC
14	TRBV10-3	TRBJ1-2	NA	once	CAIAARGDNYGYTF	TGTGCCATCGCTGCCCGGGGGGACAACTATGGCTACACCTTC
16	TRBV4-1	TRBJ1-2	NA	few	CASSQEPGHGPYGYTF	TGCGCCAGCAGCCAAGAACCGGGTCACGGTCCCTATGGCTACACCTTC
13	TRBV29-1	TRBJ2-2	NA	NA	CSVDGLVAGELFF	TGCAGCGTTGATGGTCTTGTCGCCGGGGAGCTGTTTTTT
12	TRBV27	TRBJ2-5	NA	NA	CASSRVGETQYF	TGTGCCAGCAGTCGAGTAGGGGAGACCCAGTACTTC
13	TRBV27	TRBJ1-6	TRBD1	NA	CATKHGTASPLHF	TGTGCCACCAAACATGGGACAGCTTCACCCCTCCACTTT
12	TRBV28	TRBJ1-2	NA	NA	CASSLQFSGYTF	TGTGCCAGCAGTTTACAATTTTCGGGCTACACCTTC
14	TRBV7-3	TRBJ2-3	TRBD1	NA	CASSLGQGVDTQYF	TGTGCCAGCAGCTTGGGACAGGGAGTAGATACGCAGTATTTT
17	TRBV30	TRBJ1-6	TRBD1	once	CAWSVPPGQGGNSPLHF	TGTGCCTGGAGTGTACCGCCCGGACAGGGTGGCAATTCACCCCTCCACTTT
13	TRBV19	TRBJ1-1	NA	NA	CASSIGGFRPAFF	TGTGCCAGTAGTATAGGGGGGTTCCGGCCAGCTTTCTTT
14	TRBV19	TRBJ1-1	NA	NA	CASSIIGGNTEAFF	TGTGCCAGTAGTATAATAGGGGGAAACACTGAAGCTTTCTTT
12	TRBV30	TRBJ2-1	NA	NA	CAWSEYYNEQFF	TGTGCCTGGAGTGAGTACTACAATGAGCAGTTCTTC
14	TRBV18	TRBJ1-1	NA	NA	CASSPPTASTEAFF	TGTGCCAGCTCACCACCGACAGCATCCACTGAAGCTTTCTTT
15	TRBV7-6	TRBJ2-1	NA	NA	CASSSGSADYNEQFF	TGTGCCAGCAGCTCAGGGAGCGCTGACTACAATGAGCAGTTCTTC
14	TRBV5-1	TRBJ1-1	NA	NA	CASSSTGTYTEAFF	TGCGCCAGCAGCTCCACAGGGACCTACACTGAAGCTTTCTTT
12	TRBV29-1	TRBJ2-5	NA	NA	CSVVPVGETQYF	TGCAGCGTTGTCCCGGTGGGAGAGACCCAGTACTTC
15	TRBV7-3	TRBJ2-1	NA	NA	CASSLSAGKDNEQFF	TGTGCCAGCAGCTTATCGGCAGGGAAGGACAATGAGCAGTTCTTC
18	TRBV28	TRBJ1-1	TRBD1	NA	CASSPLFLRGQSDTEAFF	TGTGCCAGCAGTCCCCTTTTTCTCAGGGGGCAGTCGGACACTGAAGCTTTCTTT
15	TRBV21-1	TRBJ2-1	NA	NA	CASPEASPEYNEQFF	TGTGCCAGCCCTGAAGCGTCCCCGGAATACAATGAGCAGTTCTTC
14	TRBV6-6	TRBJ1-1	TRBD1	NA	CASSLGQTNTEAFF	TGTGCCAGCAGTTTGGGACAGACTAACACTGAAGCTTTCTTT
14	TRBV4-2	TRBJ1-2	TRBD1	NA	CASSQGGQGSGYTF	TGTGCCAGCAGCCAGGGGGGACAGGGGTCTGGCTACACCTTC
14	TRBV19	TRBJ1-5	NA	NA	CASSIERHNQPQHF	TGTGCCAGTAGTATAGAGAGACATAATCAGCCCCAGCATTTT
13	TRBV5-1	TRBJ1-2	NA	NA	CASSQDIAGGYTF	TGCGCCAGCAGCCAGGACATCGCGGGAGGCTACACCTTC
15	TRBV7-9	TRBJ2-1	TRBD1	NA	CASSLRQGRPHEQFF	TGTGCCAGCAGCCTTCGACAGGGGCGCCCCCATGAGCAGTTCTTC
12	TRBV7-8	TRBJ1-1	NA	NA	CASSSNQGRAFF	TGTGCCAGCAGCTCGAATCAGGGTAGAGCTTTCTTT
19	TRBV5-5	TRBJ1-6	NA	few	CASSLTPPGFGSYNSPLHF	TGTGCCAGCAGCTTAACACCCCCAGGGTTCGGGTCCTATAATTCACCCCTCCACTTT
17	TRBV9	TRBJ1-1	NA	few	CASSVLGGAFMNTEAFF	TGTGCCAGCAGCGTCCTCGGAGGAGCGTTCATGAACACTGAAGCTTTCTTT
14	TRBV19	TRBJ1-3	NA	NA	CASTLLSSGNTIYF	TGTGCCAGTACCCTGTTGAGCTCTGGAAACACCATATATTTT
16	TRBV5-6	TRBJ1-5	NA	NA	CASSLRMGSFNQPQHF	TGTGCCAGCAGCTTAAGGATGGGCAGCTTCAATCAGCCCCAGCATTTT
14	TRBV2	TRBJ2-5	TRBD1	NA	CASSGQGMEETQYF	TGTGCCAGCAGTGGACAGGGTATGGAAGAGACCCAGTACTTC
16	TRBV30	TRBJ2-6	NA	once	CAWLGGPGSGANVLTF	TGTGCCTGGTTGGGTGGTCCGGGGTCAGGGGCCAACGTCCTGACTTTC
12	TRBV5-6	TRBJ1-4	NA	NA	CASSLGGEKLFF	TGTGCCAGCAGCTTAGGGGGGGAAAAACTGTTTTTT
13	TRBV10-2	TRBJ1-2	NA	NA	CASSERPNYGYTF	TGCGCCAGCAGTGAGAGACCTAACTATGGCTACACCTTC
14	TRBV6-1	TRBJ1-5	NA	NA	CASSYVQGNQPQHF	TGTGCCAGCAGTTATGTACAGGGCAATCAGCCCCAGCATTTT
15	TRBV4-1	TRBJ1-1	NA	NA	CASSQDRMGSTEAFF	TGCGCCAGCAGCCAAGATCGCATGGGAAGCACTGAAGCTTTCTTT
14	TRBV19	TRBJ1-5	NA	NA	CASSIVGINQPQHF	TGTGCCAGTAGTATAGTGGGCATCAATCAGCCCCAGCATTTT
10	TRBV29-1	TRBJ2-1	TRBD2	NA	CSVEEGGKFF	TGCAGCGTTGAAGAGGGGGGGAAGTTCTTC
15	TRBV7-3	TRBJ2-3	NA	once	CASSLRYGPTDTQYF	TGTGCCAGCAGCTTAAGATACGGCCCCACCGATACGCAGTATTTT
15	TRBV9	TRBJ1-2	NA	NA	CASSPEDSVPYGYTF	TGTGCCAGCAGCCCCGAGGACAGCGTTCCCTATGGCTACACCTTC
15	TRBV19	TRBJ1-5	NA	NA	CASSAQLYSNQPQHF	TGTGCCAGTAGTGCTCAGTTGTATAGCAATCAGCCCCAGCATTTT
16	TRBV7-9	TRBJ2-5	NA	NA	CASSLAYGLHEETQYF	TGTGCCAGCAGCTTAGCTTATGGCCTCCATGAGGAGACCCAGTACTTC
14	TRBV7-9	TRBJ2-2	NA	NA	CASSLTRNTGELFF	TGTGCCAGCAGTTTGACAAGGAACACCGGGGAGCTGTTTTTT
15	TRBV9	TRBJ1-5	TRBD1	NA	CASSVAGTGNQPQHF	TGTGCCAGCAGCGTAGCCGGGACAGGGAATCAGCCCCAGCATTTT
13	TRBV30	TRBJ2-2	NA	NA	CAWSVQQTGELFF	TGTGCCTGGAGTGTACAACAGACCGGGGAGCTGTTTTTT
16	TRBV9	TRBJ2-2	TRBD1	NA	CASSPGQGPPDGELFF	TGTGCCAGCAGCCCGGGACAGGGGCCCCCGGACGGGGAGCTGTTTTTT
16	TRBV7-9	TRBJ1-4	TRBD1	NA	CASSLRQGAGNEKLFF	TGTGCCAGCAGCCTCCGACAGGGGGCAGGTAATGAAAAACTGTTTTTT
15	TRBV2	TRBJ2-2	TRBD1	NA	CASSSGQGYTGELFF	TGTGCCAGCAGTTCTGGACAGGGGTACACCGGGGAGCTGTTTTTT
14	TRBV29-1	TRBJ2-3	NA	NA	CSVEREVGTDTQYF	TGCAGCGTTGAAAGGGAGGTAGGCACAGATACGCAGTATTTT